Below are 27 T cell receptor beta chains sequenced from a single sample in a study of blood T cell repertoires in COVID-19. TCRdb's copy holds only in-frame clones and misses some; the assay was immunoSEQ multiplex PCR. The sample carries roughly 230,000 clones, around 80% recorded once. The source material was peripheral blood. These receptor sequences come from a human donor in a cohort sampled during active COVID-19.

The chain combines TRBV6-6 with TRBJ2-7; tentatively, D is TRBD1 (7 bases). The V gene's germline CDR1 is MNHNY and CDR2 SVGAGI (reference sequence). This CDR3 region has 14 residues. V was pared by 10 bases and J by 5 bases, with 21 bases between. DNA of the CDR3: TGTGCCACCAAACACGCGGGACAGCGGAACGAGCAGTACTTC. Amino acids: CATKHAGQRNEQYF.

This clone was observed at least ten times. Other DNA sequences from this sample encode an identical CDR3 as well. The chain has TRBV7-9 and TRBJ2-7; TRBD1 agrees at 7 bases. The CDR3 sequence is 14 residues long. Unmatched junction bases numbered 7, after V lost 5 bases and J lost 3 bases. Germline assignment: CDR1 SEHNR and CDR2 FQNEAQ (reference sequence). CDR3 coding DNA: TGTGCCAGCAGCCACCGGGACAGAAACTACGAGCAGTACTTC. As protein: CASSHRDRNYEQYF.

CDR3: CAWGTEWRGGGEQYF. CDR3 sequence (DNA): TGTGCCTGGGGGACCGAATGGAGGGGAGGAGGCGAGCAGTACTTC. The chain links TRBV30 to TRBJ2-7; D is possibly TRBD2 (6 bases). The ends were cut back, 5 bases at V and 6 bases at J, with 23 bases in the middle. The CDR3 covers 15 residues. Per the germline V gene, CDR1 is GTSNPN and CDR2 is SVGIG (reference sequence).

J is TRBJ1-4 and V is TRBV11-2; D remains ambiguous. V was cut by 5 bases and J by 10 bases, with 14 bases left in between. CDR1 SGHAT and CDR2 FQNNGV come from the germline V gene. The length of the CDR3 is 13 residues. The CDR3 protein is CASSHEAWRKLFF. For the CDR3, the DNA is TGTGCCAGCAGCCATGAGGCCTGGCGAAAACTGTTTTTT.

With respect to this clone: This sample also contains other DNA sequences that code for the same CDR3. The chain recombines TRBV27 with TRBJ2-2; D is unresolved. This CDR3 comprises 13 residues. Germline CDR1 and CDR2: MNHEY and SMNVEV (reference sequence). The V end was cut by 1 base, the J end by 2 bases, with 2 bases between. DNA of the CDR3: TGTGCCAGCAGTTTATTAAACACCGGGGAGCTGTTTTTT. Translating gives CASSLLNTGELFF.

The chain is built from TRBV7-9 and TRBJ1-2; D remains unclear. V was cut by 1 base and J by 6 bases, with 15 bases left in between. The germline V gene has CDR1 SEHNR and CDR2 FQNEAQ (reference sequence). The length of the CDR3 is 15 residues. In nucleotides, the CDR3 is TGTGCCAGCAGCTTAGGAGCTCTAGAGACGGATGGCTACACCTTC. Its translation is CASSLGALETDGYTF.

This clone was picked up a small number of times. The CDR3 region is CASRGDSGRETQYF. As DNA, the CDR3 is TGTGCCAGCAGAGGGGACTCGGGGAGGGAGACCCAGTACTTC. This sequence joins TRBV7-2 and TRBJ2-5; TRBD2 might be the D (6 bases). The V end lost 6 bases, the J end lost 5 bases, and 16 bases lay between the germline ends. The CDR3 has 14 amino acids. Germline CDR1 SGHTA, CDR2 FQGNSA.

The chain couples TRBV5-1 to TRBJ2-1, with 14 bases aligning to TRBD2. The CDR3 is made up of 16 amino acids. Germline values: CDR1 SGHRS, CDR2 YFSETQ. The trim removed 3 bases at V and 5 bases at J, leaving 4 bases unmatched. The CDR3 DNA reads TGCGCCAGCAGCTCTTGGACTAGCGGGAGGAACAATGAGCAGTTCTTC. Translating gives CASSSWTSGRNNEQFF. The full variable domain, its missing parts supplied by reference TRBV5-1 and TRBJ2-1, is KAGVTQTPRYLIKTRGQQVTLSCSPISGHRSVSWYQQTPGQGLQFLFEYFSETQRNKGNFPGRFSGRQFSNSRSEMNVSTLELGDSALYLCASSSWTSGRNNEQFFGPGTRLTVL.

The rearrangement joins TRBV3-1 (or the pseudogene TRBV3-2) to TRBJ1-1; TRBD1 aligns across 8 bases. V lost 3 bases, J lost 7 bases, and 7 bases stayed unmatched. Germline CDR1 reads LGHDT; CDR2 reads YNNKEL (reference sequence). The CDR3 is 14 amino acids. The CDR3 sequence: CASSQRDRGIEAFF. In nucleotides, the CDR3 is TGTGCCAGCAGCCAGAGAGACAGGGGAATTGAAGCTTTCTTT.

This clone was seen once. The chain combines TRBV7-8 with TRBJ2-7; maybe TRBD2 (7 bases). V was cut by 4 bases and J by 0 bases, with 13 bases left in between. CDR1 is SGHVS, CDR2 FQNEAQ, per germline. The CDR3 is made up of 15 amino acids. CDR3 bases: TGTGCCAGCAGCTCCCTTGCGGGGGCCTCCTACGAGCAGTACTTC. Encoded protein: CASSSLAGASYEQYF.

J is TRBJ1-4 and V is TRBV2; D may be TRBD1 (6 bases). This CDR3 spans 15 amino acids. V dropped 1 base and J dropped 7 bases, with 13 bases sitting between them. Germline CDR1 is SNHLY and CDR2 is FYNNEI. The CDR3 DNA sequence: TGTGCCAGCAGTGAAGAGGCAGGGACATTTGAAAAACTGTTTTTT. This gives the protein CASSEEAGTFEKLFF.

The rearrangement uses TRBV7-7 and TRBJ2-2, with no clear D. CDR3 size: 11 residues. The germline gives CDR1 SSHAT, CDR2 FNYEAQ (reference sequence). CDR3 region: CATVGTGELFF. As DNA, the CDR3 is TGTGCTACAGTCGGCACCGGGGAGCTGTTTTTT.

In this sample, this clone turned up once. The CDR3 nucleotides are TGCAGTGCCATCCGGGAAATCCAGTACTTC. Translation: CSAIREIQYF. This chain joins TRBV20-1 and TRBJ2-4, with a weak D call TRBD2 (5 bases). CDR3 length equals 10 residues. V was clipped by 6 bases and J by 13 bases, with 13 bases between them. From germline, CDR1 is DFQATT and CDR2 SNEGSKA (reference sequence).

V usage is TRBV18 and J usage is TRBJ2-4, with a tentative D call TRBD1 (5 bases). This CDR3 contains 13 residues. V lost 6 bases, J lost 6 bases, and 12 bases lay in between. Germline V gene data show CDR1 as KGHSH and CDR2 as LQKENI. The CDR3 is CASSLDTLNIQYF. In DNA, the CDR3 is TGTGCCAGCTCCCTGGACACCCTAAACATTCAGTACTTC.

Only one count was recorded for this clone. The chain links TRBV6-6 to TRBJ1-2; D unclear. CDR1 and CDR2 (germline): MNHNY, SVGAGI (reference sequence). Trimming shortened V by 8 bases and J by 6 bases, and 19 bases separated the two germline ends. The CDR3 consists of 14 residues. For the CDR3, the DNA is TGTGCCAGCTGTATGGGCCAGTCCTGGGATGGCTACACCTTC. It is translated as CASCMGQSWDGYTF.

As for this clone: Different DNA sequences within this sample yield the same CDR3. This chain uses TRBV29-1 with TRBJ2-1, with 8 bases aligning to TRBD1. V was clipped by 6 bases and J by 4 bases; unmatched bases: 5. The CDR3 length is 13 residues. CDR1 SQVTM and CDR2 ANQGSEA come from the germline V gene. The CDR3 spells CSVGTGGYNEQFF. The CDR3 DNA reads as TGCAGCGTCGGGACAGGAGGATACAATGAGCAGTTCTTC.

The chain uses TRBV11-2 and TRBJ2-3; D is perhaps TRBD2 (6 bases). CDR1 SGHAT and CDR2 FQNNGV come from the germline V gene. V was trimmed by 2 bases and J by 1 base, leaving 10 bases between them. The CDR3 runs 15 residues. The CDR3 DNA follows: TGTGCCAGCAGCTTACGGGGGACGGGCACAGATACGCAGTATTTT. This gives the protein CASSLRGTGTDTQYF. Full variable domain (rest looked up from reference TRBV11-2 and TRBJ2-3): EAGVAQSPRYKIIEKRQSVAFWCNPISGHATLYWYQQILGQGPKLLIQFQNNGVVDDSQLPKDRFSAERLKGVDSTLKIQPAKLEDSAVYLCASSLRGTGTDTQYFGPGTRLTVL.

CDR3 amino acids: CASSSATGSSGNTIYF. The DNA for the CDR3 is TGTGCCAGCAGCTCCGCAACAGGGAGCTCTGGAAACACCATATATTTT. The rearrangement joins TRBV5-4 to TRBJ1-3; D is perhaps TRBD1 (6 bases). V was cut by 3 bases and J by 0 bases, with 13 bases left in between. Germline V gives CDR1 SGHNT, CDR2 YYREEE (reference sequence). There are 16 residues in the CDR3.

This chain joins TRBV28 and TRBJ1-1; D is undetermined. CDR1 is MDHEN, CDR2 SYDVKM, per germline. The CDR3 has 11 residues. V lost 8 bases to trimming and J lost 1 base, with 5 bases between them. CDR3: CASQKNTEAFF. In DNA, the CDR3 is TGTGCCAGCCAGAAGAACACTGAAGCTTTCTTT. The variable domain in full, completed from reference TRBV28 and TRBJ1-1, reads DVKVTQSSRYLVKRTGEKVFLECVQDMDHENMFWYRQDPGLGLRLIYFSYDVKMKEKGDIPEGYSVSREKKERFSLILESASTNQTSMYLCASQKNTEAFFGQGTRLTVV.

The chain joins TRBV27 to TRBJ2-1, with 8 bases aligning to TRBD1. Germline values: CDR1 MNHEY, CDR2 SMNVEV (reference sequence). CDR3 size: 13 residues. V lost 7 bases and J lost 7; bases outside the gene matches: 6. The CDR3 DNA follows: TGTGCCAGCAATGGACAGGGTAGGAATGAGCAGTTCTTC. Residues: CASNGQGRNEQFF.

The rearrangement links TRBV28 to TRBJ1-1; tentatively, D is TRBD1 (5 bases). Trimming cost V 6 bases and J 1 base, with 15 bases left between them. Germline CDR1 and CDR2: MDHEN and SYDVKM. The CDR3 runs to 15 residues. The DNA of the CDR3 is TGTGCCAGCAGACTCTCAGGGCATAGGAACACTGAAGCTTTCTTT. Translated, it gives CASRLSGHRNTEAFF. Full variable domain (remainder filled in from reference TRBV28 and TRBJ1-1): DVKVTQSSRYLVKRTGEKVFLECVQDMDHENMFWYRQDPGLGLRLIYFSYDVKMKEKGDIPEGYSVSREKKERFSLILESASTNQTSMYLCASRLSGHRNTEAFFGQGTRLTVV.

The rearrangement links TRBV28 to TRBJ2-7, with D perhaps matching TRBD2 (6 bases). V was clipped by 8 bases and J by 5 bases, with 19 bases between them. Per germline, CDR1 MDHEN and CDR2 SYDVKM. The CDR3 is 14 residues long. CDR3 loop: CASYAGTLPDEQYF. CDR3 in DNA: TGTGCCAGCTATGCCGGGACTCTGCCCGACGAGCAGTACTTC.

CDR3 coding DNA: TGTGCCAGCAGTGAACAGGCCGGGGAGCTGTTTTTT. Its protein product is CASSEQAGELFF. The V call is TRBV2, the J call TRBJ2-2; D unclear. There are 12 residues in the CDR3. Trimming shortened V by 2 bases and J by 6 bases, and 4 bases separated the two germline ends. Looked up from germline, CDR1 is SNHLY and CDR2 is FYNNEI.

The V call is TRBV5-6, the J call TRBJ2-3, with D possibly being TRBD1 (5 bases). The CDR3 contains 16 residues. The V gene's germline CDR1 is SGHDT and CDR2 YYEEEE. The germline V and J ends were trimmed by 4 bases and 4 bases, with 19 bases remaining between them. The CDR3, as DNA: TGTGCCAGCAGCCCGCGTCAGGGATGGGCCCCAGATACGCAGTATTTT. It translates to CASSPRQGWAPDTQYF.

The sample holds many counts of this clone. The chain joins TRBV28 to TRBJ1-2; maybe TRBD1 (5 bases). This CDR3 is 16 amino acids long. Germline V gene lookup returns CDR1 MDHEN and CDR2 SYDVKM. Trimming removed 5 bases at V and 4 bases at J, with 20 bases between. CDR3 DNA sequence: TGTGCCAGCAGTATAGAGGGGAGGGGTTCAGGCTATGGCTACACCTTC. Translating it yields CASSIEGRGSGYGYTF.

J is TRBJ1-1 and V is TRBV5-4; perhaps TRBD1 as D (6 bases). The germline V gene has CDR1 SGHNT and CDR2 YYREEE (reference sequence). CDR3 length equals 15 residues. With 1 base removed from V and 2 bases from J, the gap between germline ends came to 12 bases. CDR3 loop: CASSLQTGGNTEAFF. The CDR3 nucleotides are TGTGCCAGCAGCTTGCAGACAGGAGGAAACACTGAAGCTTTCTTT.

The CDR3, as DNA: TGTGCCAGCAGCTTGTTGTCCGGGGACACCTATAATTCACCCCTCCACTTT. Translation gives CASSLLSGDTYNSPLHF. This chain links TRBV5-6 with TRBJ1-6, with a weak D call TRBD1 (6 bases). CDR1 is SGHDT and CDR2 is YYEEEE in the germline V gene. This CDR3 has 17 residues. Trimming cost V 1 base and J 2 bases, with 13 bases left between them.